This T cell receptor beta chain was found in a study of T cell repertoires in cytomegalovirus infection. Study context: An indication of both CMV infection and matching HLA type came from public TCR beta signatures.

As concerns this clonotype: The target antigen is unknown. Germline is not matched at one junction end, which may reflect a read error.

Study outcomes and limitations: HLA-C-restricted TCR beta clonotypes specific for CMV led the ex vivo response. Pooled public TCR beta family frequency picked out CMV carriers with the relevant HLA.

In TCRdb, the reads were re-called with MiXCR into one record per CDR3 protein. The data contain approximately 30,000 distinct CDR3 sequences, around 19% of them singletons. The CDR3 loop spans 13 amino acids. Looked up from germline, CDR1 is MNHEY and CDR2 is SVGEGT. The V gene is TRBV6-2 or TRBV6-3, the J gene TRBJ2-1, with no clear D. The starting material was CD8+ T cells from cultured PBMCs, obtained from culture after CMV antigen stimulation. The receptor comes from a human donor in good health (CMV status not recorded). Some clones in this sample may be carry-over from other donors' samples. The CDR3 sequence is CDSSWSSYNEQFF. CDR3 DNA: TGTGACAGCAGTTGGAGCTCCTACAATGAGCAGTTCTTC.